What follows are 6 T cell receptor beta chains derived from one specimen sequenced in a study of shared clonotypes between healthy human individuals (dated by TCRdb to 2018 to 2020). The library was generated by the immunoSEQ multiplex PCR assay. What TCRdb holds here is the immuneACCESS table cut down to in-frame rearrangements. Part of the clones is not present; checked against another copy, under half of the missing clones reflect an unresolved V gene, and the others are unexplained. The sample table records about 1 million clones; 60% to 80% of these occur just once. Roughly 1.5% of the sample is taken by the ten largest. Sequencing used memory CD4+ T cells sorted from blood. The intended sense of this specimen's cell subset or site label: CD45RA-negative fraction. The receptors stem from a man between 18 and 29 years old in good health.

This chain joins TRBV7-9 and TRBJ2-5, with no clear D. V lost 0 bases, J lost 4 bases, and 15 bases lay in between. The CDR3 runs to 16 residues. Germline assignment: CDR1 SEHNR and CDR2 FQNEAQ (reference sequence). The CDR3 protein is CASSLALYSASETQYF. CDR3 coding DNA: TGTGCCAGCAGCTTAGCGTTATACAGTGCCTCAGAGACCCAGTACTTC.

This clone was counted ten times or more. The junction shows a germline mismatch at one end, possibly a read error. In the same sample, other DNA sequences code for this CDR3. The chain is built from TRBV2 and TRBJ2-4; perhaps TRBD1 as D (6 bases). This CDR3 has 11 residues. The V gene's germline CDR1 is SNHLY and CDR2 FYNNEI. CDR3 DNA: TGTGCCAGCAGTGAAGGGACAGCTACGATCTTC. Its translation: CASSEGTATIF.

The J gene is TRBJ2-1, the V gene TRBV7-9, with D tentatively TRBD2 (5 bases). V was clipped by 1 base and J by 5 bases, with 9 bases between them. Germline-derived CDR1 and CDR2 are SEHNR and FQNEAQ (reference sequence). The CDR3 loop spans 14 amino acids. CDR3 in DNA: TGTGCCAGCAGCTTAGGGTTAGCGCACAATGAGCAGTTCTTC. Protein sequence: CASSLGLAHNEQFF.

V is TRBV5-1 and J is TRBJ2-1; a possible D gene is TRBD2 (5 bases). The CDR3 covers 16 residues. Germline V gene sequence: CDR1 SGHRS, CDR2 YFSETQ. V lost 4 bases and J 0 bases, leaving 14 bases between the germline ends. DNA for the CDR3: TGCGCCAGCAGCGAATCGACGGGGAGCTCCTACAATGAGCAGTTCTTC. Translation: CASSESTGSSYNEQFF. Supplemented by reference TRBV5-1 and TRBJ2-1, the full variable domain reads KAGVTQTPRYLIKTRGQQVTLSCSPISGHRSVSWYQQTPGQGLQFLFEYFSETQRNKGNFPGRFSGRQFSNSRSEMNVSTLELGDSALYLCASSESTGSSYNEQFFGPGTRLTVL.

V gene TRBV7-2 combines with J gene TRBJ2-2; 15 bases match TRBD2. CDR1 and CDR2 (germline): SGHTA, FQGNSA. Losses at the gene ends were 5 bases for V and 0 bases for J; bases not matched to a gene: 7. This CDR3 has 19 amino acids. The CDR3 coding sequence is TGTGCCAGCAGCCGCCGGGGACTAGCGGGAGGCCCGAACACCGGGGAGCTGTTTTTT. Translation gives CASSRRGLAGGPNTGELFF.

CDR3 loop: CASSNWKGEDTQYF. CDR3 bases: TGTGCCAGCAGTAATTGGAAAGGGGAAGATACGCAGTATTTT. This chain links TRBV11-2 with TRBJ2-3, with D perhaps TRBD1 (5 bases). CDR1 SGHAT and CDR2 FQNNGV come from the germline V gene. Trimming took 6 bases from V and 5 from J, leaving 15 bases between them. CDR3 length equals 14 residues.